This entry features one T cell receptor beta chain sequence. The antigen is not known. The assay was immunoSEQ multiplex PCR, and TCRdb's table has in-frame clones only and misses some. The table has 2,500,000 or so clones, approximately 92% seen once. These data originate in a study of shared clonotypes between healthy human individuals. General study results and limits: Tissues were not sampled, only blood, and their repertoires likely differ.

The length of the CDR3 is 16 residues. Per germline, CDR1 SGHAT and CDR2 FQNNGV. The V and J ends lost 5 bases and 6 bases, in that order; junction bases with no gene match: 12. The chain is built from TRBV11-2 and TRBJ2-1, with 8 bases fitting TRBD2. Sequenced sample: naive CD4+ T cells sorted from blood. Indicated subset: CD45RA+ positively selected. The TCR originated in a man aged 18-30 years in good health. The CDR3 loop is CASSLITGGGRNEQFF. The CDR3 region has the DNA TGTGCCAGCAGCCTAATAACGGGAGGGGGTCGCAATGAGCAGTTCTTC.